This T cell receptor beta chain is drawn from a study of blood T cell repertoires in COVID-19. Study-wide background: The United States, Italy and Spain provided the acute and convalescent COVID-19 samples. The analysed material was cDNA or gDNA that came from T cells, B-cell-depleted T cells, or PBMCs.

The CDR3 runs 15 residues. Germline-derived CDR1 and CDR2 are SGHRS and YFSETQ. V was pared by 6 bases and J by 9 bases, with 14 bases of the junction left unmatched. Original analysis: Amplification with reference gene primers provided the estimates of nucleated cell counts. Libraries were prepared by immunoSEQ multiplex PCR; TCRdb keeps only in-frame clonotypes and omits some of them. V and J calls and clone size are as listed in that table; D and trimming were resolved from the DNA. The sample consists of about 140,000 clones, 88% of them appearing once. This receptor was taken from a woman between 50 and 59 years old with acute or convalescent COVID-19. The sequenced material came from peripheral blood. V gene TRBV5-1 combines with J gene TRBJ2-1; TRBD1 matches at 8 bases. CDR3 bases: TGCGCCAGCACCCTGGGGGACAGGTCCGTCAGTGAGCAGTTCTTC. It yields the protein CASTLGDRSVSEQFF.